What follows describes a single TCR beta chain. Its specificity is not known. The entry originates in a study of T cells after yellow fever vaccination. Across the study: Fractions of low cell number were prepared using SMART-Seq v4 Ultra Low Input.

The CDR3 has 16 amino acids. Trimming removed 8 bases from V and 0 bases from J, with 19 bases in between. CDR1 SGHVS and CDR2 FQNEAQ come from the germline V gene. Notes on the study in general: The secondary response showed a weaker magnitude and a faster peak, day 5 versus 15. Clonotypes appearing in both CD4 and CD8 compartments existed, and their share was small. Once the booster was given, most primary-vaccination clones reappeared, at around 96% for CD4 and roughly 91% for CD8.

TCRdb itself ran the 5' RACE reads through MiXCR, one entry per CDR3 protein. Of a few hundred thousand distinct CDR3 sequences detected, approximately 19% appear once; the ten largest clones hold about a sixth. The starting material was PBMCs, obtained before the yellow fever booster vaccination. The chain uses TRBV7-8 and TRBJ1-1, with D maybe TRBD1 (6 bases). The origin of this receptor is a man younger than 35 who received the YFV17D yellow fever vaccine. The CDR3: CASRSGGGRMNTEAFF. CDR3 bases: TGTGCCAGCCGTTCTGGGGGGGGCAGGATGAACACTGAAGCTTTCTTT.